These 13 T cell receptor beta chains share one sample of origin, sequenced in a study of T cells in Graves' hyperthyroidism and ophthalmopathy. Amplification targeted TCR beta CDR3 regions from RNA transcripts. In the first-round RT-PCR of the TCR CDR3, the HTBI primer set was used. One entry per CDR3 protein, called by TCRdb with MiXCR from the multiplex PCR reads. Here the sample spans about 600,000 distinct CDR3 sequences, approximately 16% being singletons. The sequenced sample was blood. The receptors were gathered from a woman between 40 and 55 years old with Graves' ophthalmopathy.

This clonotype was detected ten times or more. The rearrangement joins TRBV2 to TRBJ1-1, with TRBD1 as a possible D gene (5 bases). There are 16 residues in the CDR3. The germline V and J ends were trimmed by 6 bases and 3 bases, with 20 bases remaining between them. Germline CDR1 and CDR2: SNHLY and FYNNEI. The CDR3 loop reads CASSRSGVGGDTEAFF. The CDR3 DNA reads as TGTGCCAGCAGCCGGTCGGGGGTTGGAGGTGACACTGAAGCTTTCTTT.

The V call is TRBV5-4, the J call TRBJ1-3; D uncertain. Deletions cut 2 bases from V and 1 base from J, with 4 bases between. The CDR3 contains 13 residues. Looked up from germline, CDR1 is SGHNT and CDR2 is YYREEE (reference sequence). The CDR3 nucleotides read TGTGCCAGCAGCTTTCAATCTGGAAACACCATATATTTT. Its protein is CASSFQSGNTIYF.

A few counts support this clonotype. The chain has TRBV12-5 and TRBJ2-1; D is tentatively TRBD1 or TRBD2 (6 bases each). V lost 7 bases to trimming and J lost 5 bases, with 21 bases between them. The CDR3 consists of 16 residues. The germline V gene encodes CDR1 LGHNT and CDR2 FRNRAP. CDR3 DNA: TGTGCTAGTGCCCTTTCGATGGGGGGCGCCCACAATGAGCAGTTCTTC. Its protein product is CASALSMGGAHNEQFF.

This clonotype was observed a handful of times. J is TRBJ2-7 and V is TRBV29-1; the D is unclear. Looked up from germline, CDR1 is SQVTM and CDR2 is ANQGSEA. V dropped 8 bases and J dropped 7 bases, with 15 bases sitting between them. The CDR3 has 11 residues. The DNA of the CDR3 is TGCAGCTATATAACAGCCGTGGAGCAGTACTTC. Translation gives CSYITAVEQYF.

This clonotype was counted only a few times. This rearrangement joins TRBV5-4 to TRBJ2-5; TRBD2 matches 11 bases. Germline loops: CDR1 SGHNT, CDR2 YYREEE (reference sequence). The CDR3 is made up of 17 amino acids. V was pared by 4 bases and J by 5 bases, with 13 bases of the junction left unmatched. The CDR3 loop reads CASSPGVAGGVRETQYF. The CDR3 DNA is TGTGCCAGCAGCCCCGGGGTAGCGGGAGGGGTTCGGGAGACCCAGTACTTC.

This clonotype has a count of ten or more. The chain has TRBV30 and TRBJ2-2; unclear D gene. The germline V gene encodes CDR1 GTSNPN and CDR2 SVGIG (reference sequence). Between the trimmed V and J ends, which lost 2 bases and 2 bases, there was a span of 0 bases. There are 11 residues in the CDR3. CDR3 DNA: TGTGCCTGGAGTAACACCGGGGAGCTGTTTTTT. Translation: CAWSNTGELFF.

This rearrangement joins TRBV10-3 to TRBJ1-1; D might be TRBD1 (6 bases). From germline, CDR1 is ENHRY and CDR2 SYGVKD. The V end was cut by 8 bases, the J end by 4 bases, with 14 bases between. This CDR3 region has 13 residues. In DNA form, the CDR3 reads TGTGCCATCGGGGATACAGGGTTCACTGAAGCTTTCTTT. Translation gives CAIGDTGFTEAFF.

This clonotype was detected many times. The chain employs TRBV28 and TRBJ2-3; 8 bases are shared with TRBD1. This CDR3 has 16 residues. Germline CDR1 MDHEN, CDR2 SYDVKM. V dropped 2 bases and J dropped 3; count of bases not matched to a gene: 7. The CDR3, as DNA: TGTGCCAGCAGTTTACCAGGACAGGGTAATACAGATACGCAGTATTTT. It codes for CASSLPGQGNTDTQYF.

The gene calls are TRBV4-1 and TRBJ2-7; 7 bases map to TRBD1. V was clipped by 3 bases and J by 5 bases; unmatched bases: 10. The germline gives CDR1 MGHRA, CDR2 YSYEKL. The CDR3 loop spans 15 amino acids. The CDR3 is CASSQVSGTVNEQYF. In DNA, the CDR3 is TGCGCCAGCAGCCAGGTCTCAGGGACAGTGAACGAGCAGTACTTC.

This clonotype was counted many times. This chain uses TRBV2 with TRBJ2-1; D tentatively fits TRBD1 or TRBD2 (5 bases each). V lost 1 base, J lost 7 bases, and 14 bases lay in between. This CDR3 spans 15 amino acids. CDR1 and CDR2 (germline): SNHLY, FYNNEI. DNA for the CDR3: TGTGCCAGCAGTGAAGGTTGGGGGTTGGGGAATGAGCAGTTCTTC. This codes for CASSEGWGLGNEQFF.

The rearrangement uses TRBV28 and TRBJ2-3; TRBD2 matches at 16 bases. Germline CDR1 is MDHEN and CDR2 is SYDVKM. This CDR3 contains 18 residues. V lost 4 bases to trimming and J lost 3 bases; unmatched junction nucleotides: 7. For the CDR3, the DNA is TGTGCCAGCAGTTCGGGACTAGCGGGAGGGCCGCGAACAGATACGCAGTATTTT. Translated: CASSSGLAGGPRTDTQYF. Using reference TRBV28 and TRBJ2-3 for the parts outside the CDR3, the full variable domain is DVKVTQSSRYLVKRTGEKVFLECVQDMDHENMFWYRQDPGLGLRLIYFSYDVKMKEKGDIPEGYSVSREKKERFSLILESASTNQTSMYLCASSSGLAGGPRTDTQYFGPGTRLTVL.

In regard to this clonotype: Possible read error: a much larger clone is one base away. This CDR3 fails to terminate in the conserved phenylalanine or tryptophan, so it likely reflects a read error. The V call is TRBV2, the J call TRBJ2-1, with 10 nucleotides matching TRBD1. CDR3 length: 14 amino acids. With V trimmed by 6 bases and J by 7 bases, 6 bases remained unmatched. Per germline, CDR1 SNHLY and CDR2 FYNNEI. CDR3 in DNA: TGTGCCAGCAGCTTAGGACAGGGGGTAAATGAGCAGTTCTCC. Translation: CASSLGQGVNEQFS.

This clonotype appeared many times. The chain uses TRBV5-1 and TRBJ2-5; D not certain. The V gene lost 0 bases and the J gene lost 4 bases, with 10 bases spanning the gap. The germline V gene has CDR1 SGHRS and CDR2 YFSETQ. CDR3 size: 14 residues. This chain's CDR3 is CASSLATVRETQYF. The DNA of the CDR3 is TGCGCCAGCAGCTTGGCCACAGTAAGAGAGACCCAGTACTTC.